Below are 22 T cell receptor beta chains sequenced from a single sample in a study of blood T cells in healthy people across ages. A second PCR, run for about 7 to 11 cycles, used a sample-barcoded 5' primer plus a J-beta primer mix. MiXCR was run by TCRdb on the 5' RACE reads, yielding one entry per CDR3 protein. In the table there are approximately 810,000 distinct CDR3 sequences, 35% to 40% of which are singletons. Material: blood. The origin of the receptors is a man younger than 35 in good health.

The DNA of the CDR3 is TGTGCCAGCAGCACGGGGTCGGGCGGGGAGCTGTTTTTT. Translation: CASSTGSGGELFF. The chain is built from TRBV7-3 and TRBJ2-2; D is perhaps TRBD2 (5 bases). The CDR3 has 13 residues. Trimming took 5 bases from V and 7 from J, leaving 11 bases between them. Per the germline V gene, CDR1 is SGHTA and CDR2 is FQGTGA.

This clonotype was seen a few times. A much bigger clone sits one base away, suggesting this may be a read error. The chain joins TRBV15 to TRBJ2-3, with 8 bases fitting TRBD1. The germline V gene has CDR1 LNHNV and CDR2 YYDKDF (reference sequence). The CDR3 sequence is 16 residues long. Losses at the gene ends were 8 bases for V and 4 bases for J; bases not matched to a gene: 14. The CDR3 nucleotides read TGTGCCACCCAGTACGAGACAGGGGAGACCGCAGATACGCAGTATTTT. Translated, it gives CATQYETGETADTQYF.

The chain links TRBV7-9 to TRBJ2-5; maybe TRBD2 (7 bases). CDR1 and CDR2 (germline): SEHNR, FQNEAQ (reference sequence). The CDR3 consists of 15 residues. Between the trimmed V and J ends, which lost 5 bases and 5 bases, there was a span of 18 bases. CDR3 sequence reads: CASSPKGGLLETQYF. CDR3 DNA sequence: TGTGCCAGCAGCCCCAAGGGGGGGCTTCTCGAGACCCAGTACTTC. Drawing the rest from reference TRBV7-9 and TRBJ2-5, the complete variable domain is DTGVSQNPRHKITKRGQNVTFRCDPISEHNRLYWYRQTLGQGPEFLTYFQNEAQLEKSRLLSDRFSAERPKGSFSTLEIQRTEQGDSAMYLCASSPKGGLLETQYFGPGTRLLVL.

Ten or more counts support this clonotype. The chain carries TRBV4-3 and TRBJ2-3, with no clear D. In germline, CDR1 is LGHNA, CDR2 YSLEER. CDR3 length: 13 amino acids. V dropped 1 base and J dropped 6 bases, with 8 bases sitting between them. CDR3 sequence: CASSQVRRDTQYF. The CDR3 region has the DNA TGCGCCAGCAGCCAAGTGAGGCGGGATACGCAGTATTTT.

The CDR3 is CASSPGTEVNYGYTF. The CDR3 coding sequence is TGTGCCAGCTCACCCGGGACGGAAGTTAACTATGGCTACACCTTC. V usage is TRBV18 and J usage is TRBJ1-2, with D possibly matching TRBD1 (5 bases). Trimming removed 3 bases from V and 1 base from J, with 12 bases in between. CDR3 length equals 15 residues. The germline V gene encodes CDR1 KGHSH and CDR2 LQKENI.

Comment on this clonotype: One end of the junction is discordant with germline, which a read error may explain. Here the CDR3 DNA reads TGTGCCAGCAGCCAAGGACCTGGAGAGAACACCAGGGAGCTGTTTTTT. Its protein product is CASSQGPGENTRELFF. The chain couples TRBV3-1 to TRBJ2-2, with D hard to call. Germline V lookup: CDR1 LGHDT, CDR2 YNNKEL (reference sequence). The CDR3 sequence is 16 residues long. Together with reference TRBV3-1 and TRBJ2-2, the CDR3 gives the full variable domain: DTAVSQTPKYLVTQMGNDKSIKCEQNLGHDTMYWYKQDSKKFLKIMFSYNNKELIINETVPNRFSPKSPDKAHLNLHINSLELGDSAVYFCASSQGPGENTRELFFGEGSRLTVL.

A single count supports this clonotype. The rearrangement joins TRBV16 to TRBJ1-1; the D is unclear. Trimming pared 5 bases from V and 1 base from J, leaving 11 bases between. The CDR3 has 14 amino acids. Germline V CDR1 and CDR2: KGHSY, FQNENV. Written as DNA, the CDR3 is TGTGCCAGCAGCACCGCCCGACAGAACACTGAAGCTTTCTTT. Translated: CASSTARQNTEAFF.

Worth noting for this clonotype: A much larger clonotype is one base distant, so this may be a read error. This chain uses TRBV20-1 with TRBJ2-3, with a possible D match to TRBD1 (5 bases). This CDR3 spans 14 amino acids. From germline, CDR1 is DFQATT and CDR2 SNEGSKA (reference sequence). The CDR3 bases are TGCAGTGCCTATGATTCTAGTTTGACAGATTCGCAGTATTTT. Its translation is CSAYDSSLTDSQYF.

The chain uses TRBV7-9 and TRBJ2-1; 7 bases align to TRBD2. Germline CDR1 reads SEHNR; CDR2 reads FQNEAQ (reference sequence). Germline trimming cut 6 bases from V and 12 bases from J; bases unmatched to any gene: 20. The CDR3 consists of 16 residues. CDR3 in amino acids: CASSPSGTVSTDTQFF. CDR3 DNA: TGTGCCAGCAGTCCCAGCGGGACGGTCAGCACAGATACGCAGTTCTTC. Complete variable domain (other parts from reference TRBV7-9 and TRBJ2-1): DTGVSQNPRHKITKRGQNVTFRCDPISEHNRLYWYRQTLGQGPEFLTYFQNEAQLEKSRLLSDRFSAERPKGSFSTLEIQRTEQGDSAMYLCASSPSGTVSTDTQFFGPGTRLTVL.

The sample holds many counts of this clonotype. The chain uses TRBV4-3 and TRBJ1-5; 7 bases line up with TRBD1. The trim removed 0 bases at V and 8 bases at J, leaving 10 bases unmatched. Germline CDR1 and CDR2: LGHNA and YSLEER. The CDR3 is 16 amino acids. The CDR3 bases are TGCGCCAGCAGCCAAGACTACAGGGGAAGCACAAAGCCCCAGCATTTT. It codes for CASSQDYRGSTKPQHF.

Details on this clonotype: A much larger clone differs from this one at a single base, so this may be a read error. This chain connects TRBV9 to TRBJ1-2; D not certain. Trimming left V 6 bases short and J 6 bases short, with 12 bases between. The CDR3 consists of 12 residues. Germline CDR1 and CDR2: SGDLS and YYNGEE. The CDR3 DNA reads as TGTGCCAGCAACCCGATCTCACATGGCTACACCTTC. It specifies CASNPISHGYTF.

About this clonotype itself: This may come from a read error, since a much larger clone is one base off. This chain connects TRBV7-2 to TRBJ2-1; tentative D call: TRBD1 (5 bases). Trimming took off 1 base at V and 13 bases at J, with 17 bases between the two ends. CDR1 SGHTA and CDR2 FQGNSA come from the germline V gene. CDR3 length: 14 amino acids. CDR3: CASSLDRGQETQFF. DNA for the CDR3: TGTGCCAGCAGCTTAGATCGCGGACAAGAGACCCAGTTCTTC.

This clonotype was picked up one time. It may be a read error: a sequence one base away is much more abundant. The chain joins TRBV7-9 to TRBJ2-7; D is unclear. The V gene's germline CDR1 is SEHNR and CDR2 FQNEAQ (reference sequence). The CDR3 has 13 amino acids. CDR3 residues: CASSVAPAYEQYF. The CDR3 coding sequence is TGTGCCAGCAGCGTAGCACCAGCCTACGAGCAGTACTTC. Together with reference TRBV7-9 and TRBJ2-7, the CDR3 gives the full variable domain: DTGVSQNPRHKITKRGQNVTFRCDPISEHNRLYWYRQTLGQGPEFLTYFQNEAQLEKSRLLSDRFSAERPKGSFSTLEIQRTEQGDSAMYLCASSVAPAYEQYFGPGTRLTVT.

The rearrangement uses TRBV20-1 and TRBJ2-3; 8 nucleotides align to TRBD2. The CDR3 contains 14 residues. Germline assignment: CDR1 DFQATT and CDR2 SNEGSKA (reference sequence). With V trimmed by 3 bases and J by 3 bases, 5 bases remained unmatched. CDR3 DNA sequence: TGCAGTGCTAGGGACGGGGGGGTTACAGATACGCAGTATTTT. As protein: CSARDGGVTDTQYF.

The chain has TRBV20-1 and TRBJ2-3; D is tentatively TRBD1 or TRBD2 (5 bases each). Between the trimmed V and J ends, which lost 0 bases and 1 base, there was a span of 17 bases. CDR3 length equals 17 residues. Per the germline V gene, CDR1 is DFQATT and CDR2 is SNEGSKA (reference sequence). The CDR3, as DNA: TGCAGTGCTAGAGATGCTAAATTGGGACCGCGCACAGATACGCAGTATTTT. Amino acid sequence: CSARDAKLGPRTDTQYF.

As DNA, the CDR3 is TGCAGTGCTGACTCCGGGACAGGGGTTAATGAGCAGTTCTTC. It translates to CSADSGTGVNEQFF. This sequence joins TRBV20-1 and TRBJ2-1; TRBD1 matches at 10 bases. The CDR3 has 14 residues. Germline V gene sequence: CDR1 DFQATT, CDR2 SNEGSKA (reference sequence). Trimming took 5 bases from V and 7 from J; bases not matched to a gene: 8.

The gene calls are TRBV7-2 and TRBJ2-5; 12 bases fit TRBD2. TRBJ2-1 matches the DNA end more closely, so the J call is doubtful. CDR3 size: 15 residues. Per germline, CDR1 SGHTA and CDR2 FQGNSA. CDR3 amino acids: CASRTTSGGQETQFF. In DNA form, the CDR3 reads TGTGCCAGCAGAACGACTAGCGGGGGCCAAGAGACCCAGTTCTTC.

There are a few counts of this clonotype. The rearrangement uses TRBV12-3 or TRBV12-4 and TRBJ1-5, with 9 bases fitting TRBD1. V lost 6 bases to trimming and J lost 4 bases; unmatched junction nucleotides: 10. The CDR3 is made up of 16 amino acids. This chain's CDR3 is CASRQSTGTGNQPQHF. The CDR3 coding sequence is TGTGCCAGCAGACAATCTACCGGGACAGGGAATCAGCCCCAGCATTTT.

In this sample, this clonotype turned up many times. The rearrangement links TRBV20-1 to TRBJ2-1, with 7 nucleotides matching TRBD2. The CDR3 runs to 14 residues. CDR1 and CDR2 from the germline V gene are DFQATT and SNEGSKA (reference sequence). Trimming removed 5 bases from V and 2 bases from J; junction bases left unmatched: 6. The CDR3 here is CSASELATYNEQFF. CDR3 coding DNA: TGCAGTGCTTCAGAACTAGCGACCTACAATGAGCAGTTCTTC.

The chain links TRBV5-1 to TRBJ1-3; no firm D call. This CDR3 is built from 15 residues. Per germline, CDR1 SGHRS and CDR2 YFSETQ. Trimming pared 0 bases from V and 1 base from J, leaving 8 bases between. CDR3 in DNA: TGCGCCAGCAGCTTGGGGGAGACTTCTGGAAACACCATATATTTT. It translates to CASSLGETSGNTIYF.

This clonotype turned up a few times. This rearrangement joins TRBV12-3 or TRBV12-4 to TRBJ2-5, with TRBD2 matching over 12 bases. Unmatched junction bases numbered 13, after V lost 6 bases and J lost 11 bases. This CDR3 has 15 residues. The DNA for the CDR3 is TGTGCCAGCAGATCTAGCGGGGGGGCGTACAATGAGCAGTACTTC. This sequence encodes CASRSSGGAYNEQYF.

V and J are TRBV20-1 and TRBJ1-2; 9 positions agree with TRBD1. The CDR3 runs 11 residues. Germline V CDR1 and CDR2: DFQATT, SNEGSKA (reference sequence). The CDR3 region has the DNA TGCGGGGGGACAGGGCGATATGGCTACACCTTC. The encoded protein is CGGTGRYGYTF.